The sequence of this TCR beta chain was determined in a study of blood T cell repertoires in COVID-19. The assay was immunoSEQ multiplex PCR, and TCRdb's table has in-frame clones only and misses some. The sample yields some 330,000 clones, around 84% seen once. This receptor was identified in a man under 40 who had recovered from COVID-19. The sequencing sample was made of PBMCs or T cells enriched from blood (not recorded which).

For the CDR3, the DNA is TGTGCCTGGAGTAGGGACAGAAGACAAGAGACCCAGTACTTC. Translating it yields CAWSRDRRQETQYF. The chain recombines TRBV30 with TRBJ2-5; 7 bases fit TRBD1. The CDR3 covers 14 residues. The V gene's germline CDR1 is GTSNPN and CDR2 SVGIG (reference sequence). The junction had 5 bases not matched to a gene; V was cut back by 2 bases and J by 2 bases. Complete variable domain (other parts from reference TRBV30 and TRBJ2-5): SQTIHQWPATLVQPVGSPLSLECTVEGTSNPNLYWYRQAAGRGLQLLFYSVGIGQISSEVPQNLSASRPQDRQFILSSKKLLLSDSGFYLCAWSRDRRQETQYFGPGTRLLVL.